This TCR beta chain appears in the sequencing data of a study of blood T cells in healthy people across ages. Study-level information: The capture of about one barcoded beta molecule per two T cells was achieved by template switching. Study results and limitations: Across the age range, TCR beta diversity per million T cells fell in a roughly linear way.

About this clonotype itself: Its antigen is unknown.

A J-beta primer mix and a sample-barcoded 5' primer were used in a second PCR of about 7 to 11 cycles. CDR3-containing paired-end reads numbering at least 2.5 million came from each sample. Each CDR3 protein gets one entry after TCRdb re-called the 5' RACE reads with MiXCR. The data contain about 780,000 distinct CDR3 sequences, around half of them seen just once; the ten biggest clones take up approximately 18%. This sequence originates from an elderly man in good health. The sequenced sample consisted of blood.

CDR3 residues: CASNHGSHTDTQYF. CDR3 coding DNA: TGTGCCAGCAACCACGGGTCTCACACAGATACGCAGTATTTT. V usage is TRBV6-6 and J usage is TRBJ2-3; D unclear. The CDR3 is made up of 14 amino acids. Per germline, CDR1 MNHNY and CDR2 SVGAGI (reference sequence). The V end was cut by 7 bases, the J end by 2 bases, with 13 bases between.